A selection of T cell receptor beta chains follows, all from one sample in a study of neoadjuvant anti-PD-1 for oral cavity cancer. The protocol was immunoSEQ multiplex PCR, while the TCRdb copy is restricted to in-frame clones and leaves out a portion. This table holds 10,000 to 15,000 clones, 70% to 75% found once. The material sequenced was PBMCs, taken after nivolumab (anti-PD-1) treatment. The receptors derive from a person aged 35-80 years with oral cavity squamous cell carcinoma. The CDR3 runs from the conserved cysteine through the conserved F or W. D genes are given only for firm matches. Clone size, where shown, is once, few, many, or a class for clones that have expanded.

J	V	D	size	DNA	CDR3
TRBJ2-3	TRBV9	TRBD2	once	TGTGCCAGCAGCGTAGGGGCTAGCGGGCCCTTCTTATACACAGATACGCAGTATTTT	CASSVGASGPFLYTDTQYF
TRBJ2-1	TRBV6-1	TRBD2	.	TGTGCCAGCAGTGCCACTGGCGGGAGGGCCGGCAATGAGCAGTTCTTC	CASSATGGRAGNEQFF
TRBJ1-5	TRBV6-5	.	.	TGTGCCAGCAGTTACTCGTTAAATCAGCCCCAGCATTTT	CASSYSLNQPQHF
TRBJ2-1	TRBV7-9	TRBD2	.	TGTGCCAGCAGCTTAATCAGCGGGAGCCGAGAAGAGCAGTTCTTC	CASSLISGSREEQFF
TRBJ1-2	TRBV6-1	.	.	TGTGCCAGCAGTGAAGCGGCCAGAAACTTATATGGCTACACCTTC	CASSEAARNLYGYTF
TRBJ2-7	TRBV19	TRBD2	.	TGTGCCAGTAGTATAGGGGGAACTAGCGGGACCTACGAGCAGTACTTC	CASSIGGTSGTYEQYF
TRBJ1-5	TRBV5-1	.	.	TGCGCCAGCAGTCCGGGGGGGAAAAATCAGCCCCAGCATTTT	CASSPGGKNQPQHF
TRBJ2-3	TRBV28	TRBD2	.	TGTGCCAGCAGTCAAACAGGACTAGCGGGAGGGCCGTGGATTGCGCAGTATTTT	CASSQTGLAGGPWIAQYF
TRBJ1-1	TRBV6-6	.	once	TGTGCCAGCTGGGGTCGAACGGTCTCAACGGACACTGAAGCTTTCTTT	CASWGRTVSTDTEAFF
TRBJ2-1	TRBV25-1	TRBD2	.	TGTGCCAGCAGTCGACTAGCGGGGGGCGAGCAGTTCTTC	CASSRLAGGEQFF
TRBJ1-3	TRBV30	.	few	TGTGCCTGGAGTTGGATGGGAAACACCATATATTTT	CAWSWMGNTIYF
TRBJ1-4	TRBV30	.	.	TGTGCCTGGAGTGATATGGGTTCGAATGAAAAACTGTTTTTT	CAWSDMGSNEKLFF
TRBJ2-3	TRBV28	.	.	TGTGCCAGCAGTTTAGAGTGGCTAGCTGATACGCAGTATTTT	CASSLEWLADTQYF